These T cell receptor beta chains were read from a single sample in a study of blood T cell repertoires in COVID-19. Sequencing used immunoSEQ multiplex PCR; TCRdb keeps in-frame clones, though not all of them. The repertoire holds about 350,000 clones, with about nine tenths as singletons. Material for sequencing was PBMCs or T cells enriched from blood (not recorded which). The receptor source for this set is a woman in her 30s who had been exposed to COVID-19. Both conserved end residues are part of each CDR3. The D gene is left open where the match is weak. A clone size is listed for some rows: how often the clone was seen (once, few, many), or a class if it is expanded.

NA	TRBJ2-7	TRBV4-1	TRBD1	CASSLDRDEQYF	TGCGCCAGCAGCCTCGACAGGGACGAGCAGTACTTC
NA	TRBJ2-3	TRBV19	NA	CASSIQGSDTQYF	TGTGCCAGTAGTATTCAGGGATCAGATACGCAGTATTTT
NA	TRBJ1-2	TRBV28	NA	CASSADSNYGYTF	TGTGCCAGCAGTGCTGACAGTAACTATGGCTACACCTTC
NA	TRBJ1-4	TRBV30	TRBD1	CAWSVGTVGGKLFF	TGTGCCTGGAGTGTTGGGACAGTCGGTGGAAAACTGTTTTTT
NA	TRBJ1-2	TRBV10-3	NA	CAISAGAAGYTF	TGTGCCATCTCGGCGGGCGCGGCTGGCTACACCTTC
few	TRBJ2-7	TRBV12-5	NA	CASGLGRMHEQYF	TGTGCTAGTGGTTTGGGGCGGATGCATGAGCAGTACTTC
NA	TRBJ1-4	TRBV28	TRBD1	CASITGVGEKLFF	TGTGCCAGCATTACAGGGGTGGGGGAAAAACTGTTTTTT
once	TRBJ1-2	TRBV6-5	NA	CASSYQGDYGYTF	TGTGCCAGCAGTTACCAGGGTGACTATGGCTACACCTTC
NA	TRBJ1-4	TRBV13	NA	CASTKLRGMGEKLFF	TGTGCCAGCACCAAACTTCGGGGGATGGGGGAAAAACTGTTTTTT
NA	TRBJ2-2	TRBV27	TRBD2	CASSPSLAGVAGELFF	TGTGCCAGCAGTCCCTCACTAGCGGGAGTTGCCGGGGAGCTGTTTTTT
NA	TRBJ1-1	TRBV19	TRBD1	CASSISQGGTEAFF	TGTGCCAGTAGTATATCACAGGGGGGCACTGAAGCTTTCTTT
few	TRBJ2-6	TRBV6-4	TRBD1	CASSAGTGGTGANVLTF	TGTGCCAGCAGTGCAGGGACAGGGGGCACTGGGGCCAACGTCCTGACTTTC
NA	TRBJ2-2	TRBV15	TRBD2	CATSGQLAGVPNTGELFF	TGTGCCACCAGCGGGCAACTAGCGGGAGTGCCGAACACCGGGGAGCTGTTTTTT
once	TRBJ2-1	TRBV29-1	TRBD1	CSASKGQGLNEQFF	TGCAGCGCTTCAAAGGGACAGGGACTCAATGAGCAGTTCTTC
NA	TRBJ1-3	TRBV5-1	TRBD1	CASSLGAGGHSGNTIYF	TGCGCCAGCAGCTTGGGGGCAGGGGGTCACTCTGGAAACACCATATATTTT
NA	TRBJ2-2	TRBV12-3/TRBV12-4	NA	CASNKTPSGELFF	TGTGCCAGCAACAAAACGCCTAGCGGGGAGCTGTTTTTT
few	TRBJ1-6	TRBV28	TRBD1	CASTPSDRGHSPLHF	TGTGCCAGCACTCCCTCGGACAGGGGGCATTCACCCCTCCACTTT
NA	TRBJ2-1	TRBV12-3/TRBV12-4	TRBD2	CASNYQRGEQFF	TGTGCCAGCAACTACCAGCGGGGTGAGCAGTTCTTC
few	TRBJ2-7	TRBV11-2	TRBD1	CASSLSTGGYEQYF	TGTGCCAGCAGCTTATCGACAGGGGGATACGAGCAGTACTTC
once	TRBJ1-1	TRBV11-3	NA	CASSPRGDTEAFF	TGTGCCAGCAGCCCACGGGGGGATACTGAAGCTTTCTTT
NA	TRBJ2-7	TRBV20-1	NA	CSVREQYF	TGCAGTGTGAGGGAGCAGTACTTC
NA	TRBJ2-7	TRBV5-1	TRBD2	CASSSLAGGPGEQYF	TGCGCCAGCAGCTCCCTCGCGGGAGGGCCCGGCGAGCAGTACTTC
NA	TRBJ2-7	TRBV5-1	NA	CASSLSGRYEQYF	TGCGCCAGCAGCTTGTCGGGGAGGTACGAGCAGTACTTC
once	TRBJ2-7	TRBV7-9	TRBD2	CASSLRAGESYEQYF	TGTGCCAGCAGCTTACGGGCGGGAGAGTCCTACGAGCAGTACTTC
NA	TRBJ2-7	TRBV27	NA	CASSFGGTVNEQYF	TGTGCCAGCAGTTTTGGGGGGACAGTCAACGAGCAGTACTTC
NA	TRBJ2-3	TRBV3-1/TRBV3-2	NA	CASSQGPGSDTQYF	TGTGCCAGCAGCCAAGGTCCCGGGTCAGATACGCAGTATTTT
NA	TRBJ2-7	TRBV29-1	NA	CSVGWDTRGEQYF	TGCAGCGTTGGGTGGGACACACGAGGGGAGCAGTACTTC
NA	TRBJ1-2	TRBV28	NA	CASSLKGGRWYGYTF	TGTGCCAGCAGTTTGAAGGGGGGGCGATGGTATGGCTACACCTTC
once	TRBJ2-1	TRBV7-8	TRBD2	CASGREGPNEQFF	TGTGCCTCCGGGCGGGAGGGCCCAAATGAGCAGTTCTTC
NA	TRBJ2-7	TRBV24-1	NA	CATSDPNRVGSYEQYF	TGTGCCACCAGTGACCCGAACAGGGTTGGGTCCTACGAGCAGTACTTC
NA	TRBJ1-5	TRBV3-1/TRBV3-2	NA	CASSQDEQPQHF	TGTGCCAGCAGCCAAGACGAGCAGCCCCAGCATTTT
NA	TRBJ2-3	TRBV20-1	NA	CSASRLGLPRGSTDTQYF	TGCAGTGCTAGTCGCCTAGGTCTCCCGAGGGGGTCAACAGATACGCAGTATTTT